One sample yielded the 9 T cell receptor beta chains listed below, sequenced in a study of blood T cells in healthy people across ages. The authors ran a second PCR of roughly 6 to 12 cycles using a sample-barcoded 5' primer and a J-beta primer mix. One entry per CDR3 protein, called by TCRdb with MiXCR from the 5' RACE reads. The sample records about 1.8 million distinct CDR3 sequences, roughly 52% being singletons. The sample was blood. All receptors derive from a woman in her 40s in good health.

The gene calls are TRBV2 and TRBJ1-2, with D possibly matching TRBD1 (5 bases). The CDR3 spans 15 residues. V was clipped by 2 bases and J by 5 bases, with 15 bases between them. The germline V gene has CDR1 SNHLY and CDR2 FYNNEI. This CDR3 is CASSEYPGPAYGYTF. CDR3 DNA sequence: TGTGCCAGCAGTGAATACCCAGGGCCAGCTTATGGCTACACCTTC.

The genes are TRBV27 and TRBJ2-7; no clear D. This CDR3 comprises 15 residues. The V end was cut by 4 bases, the J end by 5 bases, with 18 bases between. Germline V gene lookup returns CDR1 MNHEY and CDR2 SMNVEV (reference sequence). CDR3 residues: CASSSGGRPWDEQYF. Here the CDR3 DNA reads TGTGCCAGCAGTTCGGGCGGTAGGCCCTGGGACGAGCAGTACTTC.

This chain links TRBV3-1 with TRBJ2-5, with D tentatively TRBD2 (6 bases). Trimming removed 1 base from V and 4 bases from J, with 16 bases in between. CDR3 size: 16 residues. Germline V CDR1 and CDR2: LGHDT, YNNKEL (reference sequence). Here the CDR3 DNA reads TGTGCCAGCAGCCAAGTGGGAGGTAGACAAGGAGAGACCCAGTACTTC. Translation gives CASSQVGGRQGETQYF.

The sample holds a few counts of this clonotype. The chain joins TRBV20-1 to TRBJ2-3; D remains unclear. The CDR3 consists of 15 residues. The V gene's germline CDR1 is DFQATT and CDR2 SNEGSKA (reference sequence). Between the trimmed V and J ends, which lost 3 bases and 3 bases, there was a span of 16 bases. The CDR3 spells CSASRAGDGTDTQYF. CDR3 DNA: TGCAGTGCTAGTCGCGCCGGCGACGGGACAGATACGCAGTATTTT.

The chain has TRBV12-3 or TRBV12-4 and TRBJ2-1; D is ambiguous. The CDR3 has 15 amino acids. Between the trimmed V and J ends, which lost 6 bases and 6 bases, there was a span of 18 bases. CDR3 coding DNA: TGTGCCAGCAGCTCCCCGGGTAGCCTGGGCAATGAGCAGTTCTTC. It specifies CASSSPGSLGNEQFF.

Concerning this clonotype itself: The junction departs from the called germline gene at one end, perhaps through a read error. The chain joins TRBV7-7 to TRBJ2-1; 10 positions match TRBD1. Germline V gene lookup returns CDR1 SSHAT and CDR2 FNYEAQ (reference sequence). The CDR3 is made up of 17 amino acids. The CDR3 loop is CASSLLAGQGLSQEQFF. As DNA, the CDR3 is TGTGCTAGCAGCTTATTAGCGGGACAGGGGCTCTCGCAGGAGCAGTTCTTC.

Only a few counts were recorded for this clonotype. The genes are TRBV20-1 and TRBJ2-7; maybe TRBD1 (6 bases). This CDR3 region has 14 residues. Germline V gene sequence: CDR1 DFQATT, CDR2 SNEGSKA (reference sequence). The V end was cut by 1 base, the J end by 7 bases, with 17 bases between. The CDR3 DNA sequence: TGCAGTGCTAGAGCAGGGGTGGGGTTCTGGGAGCAGTACTTC. It encodes CSARAGVGFWEQYF.

CDR3 sequence: CASRRTLESYNEQFF. For the CDR3, the DNA is TGTGCCAGCAGACGGACCCTAGAGTCCTACAATGAGCAGTTCTTC. The chain joins TRBV28 to TRBJ2-1, with D hard to call. This CDR3 comprises 15 residues. Trimming shortened V by 6 bases and J by 1 base, and 13 bases separated the two germline ends. The V gene's germline CDR1 is MDHEN and CDR2 SYDVKM.

The chain couples TRBV4-3 to TRBJ1-2; TRBD1 is a possible D gene (6 bases). Germline values: CDR1 LGHNA, CDR2 YSLEER. V was pared by 3 bases and J by 4 bases, with 18 bases between. The length of the CDR3 is 16 residues. CDR3: CASSQDDRSLFYGYTF. The CDR3 bases are TGCGCCAGCAGCCAGGACGACAGGTCTCTATTCTATGGCTACACCTTC.